The rows below give T cell receptor beta chains drawn from one sample of a study of blood T cells in healthy people across ages. One entry per CDR3 protein results from TCRdb running MiXCR on the 5' RACE reads. The table includes 800,000 to 1,000,000 distinct CDR3 sequences, around 49% detected once. Sequenced material: blood. These TCRs come from a man in his thirties or forties in good health. The CDR3 runs from the conserved cysteine through the conserved F or W. Each record gives: CDR3 length, D gene, V gene, clone size, J gene, CDR3 DNA, CDR3 protein. A D gene is named only where the DNA matches it firmly. Size is omitted from some rows. Given values are once, few, many or a class for expanded clones.

CDR3 length: 13; D gene: NA; V gene: TRBV29-1; clone size: NA; J gene: TRBJ2-1; CDR3 DNA: TGCAGCGTTCAACAAGGGGGTCCCCATGAGCAGTTCTTC; CDR3 protein: CSVQQGGPHEQFF
CDR3 length: 14; D gene: NA; V gene: TRBV12-3/TRBV12-4; clone size: NA; J gene: TRBJ2-5; CDR3 DNA: TGTGCCAGCAGTTTCGATAGCTACCAAGAGACCCAGTACTTC; CDR3 protein: CASSFDSYQETQYF
CDR3 length: 15; D gene: NA; V gene: TRBV11-2; clone size: NA; J gene: TRBJ2-7; CDR3 DNA: TGTGCCAGCAGCTTCGGGACCCTCGACCCACGCGAGCAGTACTTC; CDR3 protein: CASSFGTLDPREQYF
CDR3 length: 12; D gene: NA; V gene: TRBV20-1; clone size: NA; J gene: TRBJ2-3; CDR3 DNA: TGCGCCGCCCGTATGGGGGCAGATACGCAGTATTTT; CDR3 protein: CAARMGADTQYF
CDR3 length: 13; D gene: NA; V gene: TRBV7-6; clone size: few; J gene: TRBJ2-7; CDR3 DNA: TGTGCCAGCAGCTCGGGCAGGGCATCCGAGCAGTACTTC; CDR3 protein: CASSSGRASEQYF
CDR3 length: 15; D gene: NA; V gene: TRBV7-2; clone size: few; J gene: TRBJ2-3; CDR3 DNA: TGTGCCAGCAGCTCGGGACCCACGAGGGCAGATACGCAGTATTTT; CDR3 protein: CASSSGPTRADTQYF
CDR3 length: 15; D gene: TRBD1; V gene: TRBV5-1; clone size: many; J gene: TRBJ2-3; CDR3 DNA: TGCGCCAGCAGCTCTGGACAGGGGAGGACAGATACGCAGTATTTT; CDR3 protein: CASSSGQGRTDTQYF
CDR3 length: 15; D gene: TRBD2; V gene: TRBV7-2; clone size: NA; J gene: TRBJ2-5; CDR3 DNA: TGTGCCAGCAGCCGACTAGCGGGGGTCCAAGAGACCCAGTACTTC; CDR3 protein: CASSRLAGVQETQYF
CDR3 length: 14; D gene: TRBD1; V gene: TRBV7-2; clone size: NA; J gene: TRBJ2-1; CDR3 DNA: TGTGCCAGCAGCTTACCGCAGGGGGCAAATGAGCAGTTCTTC; CDR3 protein: CASSLPQGANEQFF
CDR3 length: 13; D gene: NA; V gene: TRBV20-1; clone size: once; J gene: TRBJ1-4; CDR3 DNA: TGCAGTGCTAAAGGGGGTCCGAATGAAAAACTGTTTTTT; CDR3 protein: CSAKGGPNEKLFF
CDR3 length: 14; D gene: TRBD1; V gene: TRBV6-5; clone size: few; J gene: TRBJ2-7; CDR3 DNA: TGTGCCAGCAGTGACTCAGGGGGTACCTACGAGCAGTACTTC; CDR3 protein: CASSDSGGTYEQYF
CDR3 length: 15; D gene: NA; V gene: TRBV20-1; clone size: once; J gene: TRBJ2-7; CDR3 DNA: TGCAGTGCCCCCCTAGGGAGGGGGATAAACTACGAGCAGTACTTC; CDR3 protein: CSAPLGRGINYEQYF
CDR3 length: 13; D gene: NA; V gene: TRBV5-1; clone size: once; J gene: TRBJ1-2; CDR3 DNA: TGCGCCAGCAGCTTGGCCCGGGTTTATGGCTACACCTTC; CDR3 protein: CASSLARVYGYTF
CDR3 length: 10; D gene: NA; V gene: TRBV29-1; clone size: many; J gene: TRBJ2-5; CDR3 DNA: TGCAGCGTTGCTCAAGAGACCCAGTACTTC; CDR3 protein: CSVAQETQYF
CDR3 length: 15; D gene: NA; V gene: TRBV20-1; clone size: NA; J gene: TRBJ2-1; CDR3 DNA: TGCAGTGCTAGAGCGGGACCGCAGGGGGGCAATGAGCAGTTCTTC; CDR3 protein: CSARAGPQGGNEQFF
CDR3 length: 16; D gene: NA; V gene: TRBV4-1; clone size: NA; J gene: TRBJ2-3; CDR3 DNA: TGCGCCAGCAGCCCGTTCGGGCGAGGTAGCACAGATACGCAGTATTTT; CDR3 protein: CASSPFGRGSTDTQYF
CDR3 length: 11; D gene: NA; V gene: TRBV12-3/TRBV12-4; clone size: many; J gene: TRBJ1-4; CDR3 DNA: TGTGCCAGCAGTTTAAGTGAAAAACTGTTTTTT; CDR3 protein: CASSLSEKLFF